This section outlines one T cell receptor beta chain sequence together with its context. No antigen is known for it. This sample also contains other DNA sequences that code for the same CDR3. CDR3 length: 15 amino acids. Looked up from germline, CDR1 is SEHNR and CDR2 is FQNEAQ (reference sequence). V was pared by 1 base and J by 3 bases, with 5 bases of the junction left unmatched. Only in-frame clones appear in the TCRdb table, and some are missing; sequencing was by immunoSEQ multiplex PCR. The top ten hold 1.4% of the sample, which has roughly 130,000 clones, almost 90% seen once. The source of the sample is a study of cytomegalovirus exposure and HLA in healthy donors. Study-wide points: The tendency of first-cohort TCR clusters to co-occur in the roughly 130 validation repertoires was the finding of a later analysis. TCR beta chains numbering 164 were designated cytomegalovirus-associated. In vitro testing confirmed a few CMV-associated chains as specific for CMV antigens.

The genes are TRBV7-9 and TRBJ2-7, with TRBD1 matching over 8 bases. The clonotype was recovered from a man under 40 in good health and CMV-seronegative. Sequences were obtained from PBMCs. The CDR3 DNA reads TGTGCCAGCAGCTTAGGGGGGACAGGTTTCTACGAGCAGTACTTC. Amino acids: CASSLGGTGFYEQYF.